The present T cell receptor (beta chain) was sequenced within a study of response to subunit inactivated influenza vaccine. Study-level points and caveats: The authors offered the suggestion that each seasonal influenza vaccination recruits few new T cells.

MiXCR, run by TCRdb on the RT-PCR reads, gives a single entry per CDR3 protein. The table has 300,000 to 350,000 distinct CDR3 sequences, roughly 20% seen once. Regarding this clonotype: The antigen is undetermined.

Germline CDR1 and CDR2: LGHDT and YNNKEL (reference sequence). V was cut by 0 bases and J by 6 bases, with 15 bases left in between. This CDR3 spans 17 amino acids. The clonotype was recovered from a man aged 50-75 years who received an inactivated influenza vaccine. The starting material was PBMCs from blood, obtained about 20 months after vaccination. V usage is TRBV3-1 and J usage is TRBJ1-6, with D perhaps TRBD1 (6 bases). CDR3 protein: CASSQDPGGRANSPLHF. The DNA of the CDR3 is TGTGCCAGCAGCCAAGATCCGGGGGGCCGAGCTAATTCACCCCTCCACTTT. The variable domain in full, with the rest retrieved from reference TRBV3-1 and TRBJ1-6, is DTAVSQTPKYLVTQMGNDKSIKCEQNLGHDTMYWYKQDSKKFLKIMFSYNNKELIINETVPNRFSPKSPDKAHLNLHINSLELGDSAVYFCASSQDPGGRANSPLHFGNGTRLTVT.